Below, 16 T cell receptor beta chains from the same sample are listed, as sequenced in a study of Tregs in tolerant kidney transplant recipients. The assay was immunoSEQ multiplex PCR, and TCRdb's table has in-frame clones only and misses some. The sample lists more than 95,000 clones, around 94% occurring once. The sample comprised CD4+ T cells from blood. All receptors derive from a human donor in good health.

The V gene is TRBV19, the J gene TRBJ2-2; 10 nucleotides align to TRBD2. Germline V lookup: CDR1 LNHDA, CDR2 SQIVND (reference sequence). J was trimmed by 7 bases and V by 7 bases; bases with no gene match: 12. This CDR3 spans 16 amino acids. The CDR3 DNA sequence: TGTGCCAGTACCCGGGCTAGCGGGGGCCTATACGGGGAGCTGTTTTTT. It translates to CASTRASGGLYGELFF. Full variable domain (remainder filled in from reference TRBV19 and TRBJ2-2): DGGITQSPKYLFRKEGQNVTLSCEQNLNHDAMYWYRQDPGQGLRLIYYSQIVNDFQKGDIAEGYSVSREKKESFPLTVTSAQKNPTAFYLCASTRASGGLYGELFFGEGSRLTVL.

The V and J genes are TRBV19 and TRBJ1-2; D is unresolved. CDR1 is LNHDA, CDR2 SQIVND, per germline (reference sequence). The CDR3 sequence is 14 residues long. Trimming removed 6 bases from V and 4 bases from J, with 15 bases in between. The CDR3 loop is CASRFPGNGYGYTF. The CDR3 DNA reads as TGTGCCAGTAGATTTCCCGGGAATGGCTATGGCTACACCTTC.

V usage is TRBV6-5 and J usage is TRBJ1-1; D call uncertain. Trimming stripped 0 bases from V and 3 bases from J, with 11 bases between. The CDR3 loop spans 15 amino acids. Per the germline V gene, CDR1 is MNHEY and CDR2 is SVGAGI. CDR3 region: CASSYSSGRYTEAFF. CDR3 bases: TGTGCCAGCAGTTACTCGAGTGGCAGGTACACTGAAGCTTTCTTT.

The chain employs TRBV10-2 and TRBJ2-5, with 9 nucleotides matching TRBD1. The CDR3 length is 13 residues. Germline trimming cut 1 base from V and 9 bases from J; bases unmatched to any gene: 3. CDR1 is WSHSY and CDR2 is SAAADI in the germline V gene. The CDR3 here is CASSEWTGVPQYF. The CDR3 coding sequence is TGCGCCAGCAGTGAGTGGACAGGGGTGCCCCAGTACTTC.

The rearrangement joins TRBV11-2 to TRBJ1-2; weak D call: TRBD1 (5 bases). Trimming removed 0 bases from V and 2 bases from J, with 13 bases in between. From germline, CDR1 is SGHAT and CDR2 FQNNGV. This CDR3 is 16 amino acids long. In nucleotides, the CDR3 is TGTGCCAGCAGCTTAGATCAAGGGGCCATAAACTATGGCTACACCTTC. Its protein product is CASSLDQGAINYGYTF.

The chain carries TRBV7-9 and TRBJ1-3, with D perhaps matching TRBD1 (6 bases). CDR3 length: 16 residues. Trimming removed 3 bases at V and 4 bases at J, with 16 bases between. Germline loops: CDR1 SEHNR, CDR2 FQNEAQ (reference sequence). The CDR3 loop is CASSFPGQPRGNTIYF. DNA of the CDR3: TGTGCCAGCAGCTTCCCTGGACAGCCAAGGGGAAACACCATATATTTT.

In this sample, this clone turned up once. The J gene is TRBJ2-7, the V gene TRBV15, with D tentatively TRBD2 (5 bases). Germline CDR1 reads LNHNV; CDR2 reads YYDKDF (reference sequence). Deletions cut 1 base from V and 9 bases from J, with 10 bases between. The CDR3 is 12 amino acids. CDR3 loop: CATSRAQDWQYF. As DNA, the CDR3 is TGTGCCACCAGCAGAGCCCAGGACTGGCAGTACTTC.

The chain is built from TRBV2 and TRBJ1-5; no clear D. There are 14 residues in the CDR3. Deletions cut 4 bases from V and 9 bases from J, with 16 bases between. In germline, CDR1 is SNHLY, CDR2 FYNNEI. CDR3 coding DNA: TGTGCCAGCAGTGTTTTGGAAGTCCGACGGCCCCAGCATTTT. This gives the protein CASSVLEVRRPQHF.

The V call is TRBV5-1, the J call TRBJ2-1; the D is unclear. V lost 0 bases, J lost 10 bases, and 8 bases lay in between. Germline V gene data show CDR1 as SGHRS and CDR2 as YFSETQ. CDR3 size: 12 residues. In DNA form, the CDR3 reads TGCGCCAGCAGCTTGGATAGAATCGAGCAGTTCTTC. Its translation: CASSLDRIEQFF.

This chain joins TRBV6-1 and TRBJ1-3; D possibly corresponds to TRBD1 (5 bases). Germline lookup yields CDR1 MNHNS and CDR2 SASEGT. The CDR3 is 14 residues long. The V end lost 3 bases, the J end lost 0 bases, and 6 bases lay between the germline ends. CDR3 region: CASSDGHSGNTIYF. CDR3 sequence (DNA): TGTGCCAGCAGTGACGGACACTCTGGAAACACCATATATTTT.

The V gene is TRBV5-1, the J gene TRBJ2-1; tentative D call: TRBD2 (7 bases). The germline V gene encodes CDR1 SGHRS and CDR2 YFSETQ. V lost 4 bases and J 0 bases, leaving 14 bases between the germline ends. The CDR3 covers 16 residues. The CDR3 spells CASSLAGAPSYNEQFF. The CDR3, as DNA: TGCGCCAGCAGCCTGGCGGGGGCGCCCTCCTACAATGAGCAGTTCTTC.

The rearrangement joins TRBV6-5 to TRBJ2-7; D may be TRBD2 (6 bases). The CDR3 has 15 residues. CDR1 is MNHEY and CDR2 is SVGAGI in the germline V gene. Trimming took 6 bases from V and 2 from J, leaving 17 bases between them. CDR3 region: CASSAGSSGTYEQYF. The CDR3, as DNA: TGTGCCAGCAGCGCCGGGAGTTCGGGGACCTACGAGCAGTACTTC.

The genes are TRBV6-6 and TRBJ2-7; D might be TRBD1 (6 bases). Trimming pared 7 bases from V and 0 bases from J, leaving 10 bases between. The CDR3 covers 13 residues. Germline CDR1 reads MNHNY; CDR2 reads SVGAGI (reference sequence). Here the CDR3 reads CASTKGGSYEQYF. The DNA for the CDR3 is TGTGCCAGCACCAAAGGGGGCTCCTACGAGCAGTACTTC.

The rearrangement joins TRBV4-1 to TRBJ1-2; 7 bases agree with TRBD1. From germline, CDR1 is MGHRA and CDR2 YSYEKL. V gave up 3 bases and J gave up 8 bases; unmatched junction bases: 12. The CDR3 is made up of 15 amino acids. The CDR3 sequence is CASSHDPHRGGGYTF. DNA of the CDR3: TGCGCCAGCAGCCATGATCCTCACAGGGGAGGCGGCTACACCTTC.

The J gene is TRBJ2-1, the V gene TRBV19, with 10 bases fitting TRBD2. Germline V gives CDR1 LNHDA, CDR2 SQIVND (reference sequence). J was trimmed by 8 bases and V by 5 bases; bases with no gene match: 18. The CDR3 is 18 amino acids. CDR3 in amino acids: CASSARPSGRAEKDEQFF. The CDR3, as DNA: TGTGCCAGTAGTGCGAGACCCAGCGGGAGGGCCGAAAAGGATGAGCAGTTCTTC. Combining the CDR3 with reference TRBV19 and TRBJ2-1 gives the whole variable domain DGGITQSPKYLFRKEGQNVTLSCEQNLNHDAMYWYRQDPGQGLRLIYYSQIVNDFQKGDIAEGYSVSREKKESFPLTVTSAQKNPTAFYLCASSARPSGRAEKDEQFFGPGTRLTVL.

The chain joins TRBV5-1 to TRBJ2-6, with D possibly matching TRBD2 (6 bases). The CDR3 is made up of 15 amino acids. Germline lookup yields CDR1 SGHRS and CDR2 YFSETQ. The ends were cut back, 0 bases at V and 4 bases at J, with 8 bases in the middle. CDR3 coding DNA: TGCGCCAGCAGCTTGGGCGGGGCCGGGGCCAACGTCCTGACTTTC. Its protein is CASSLGGAGANVLTF.